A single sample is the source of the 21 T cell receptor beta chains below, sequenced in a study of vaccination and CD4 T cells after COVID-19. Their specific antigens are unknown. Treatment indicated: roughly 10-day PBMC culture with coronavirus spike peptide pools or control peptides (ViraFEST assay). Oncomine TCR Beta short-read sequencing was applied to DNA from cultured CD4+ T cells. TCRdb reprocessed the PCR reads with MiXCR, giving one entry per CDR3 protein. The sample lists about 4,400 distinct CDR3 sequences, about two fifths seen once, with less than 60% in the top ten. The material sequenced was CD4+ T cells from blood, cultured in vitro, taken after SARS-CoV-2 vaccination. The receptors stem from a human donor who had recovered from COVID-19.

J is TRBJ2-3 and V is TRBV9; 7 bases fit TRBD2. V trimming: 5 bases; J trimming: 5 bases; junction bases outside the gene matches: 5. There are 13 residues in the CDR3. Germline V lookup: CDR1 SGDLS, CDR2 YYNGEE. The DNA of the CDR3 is TGTGCCAGCAGACGCCGCGGGGGAGATACGCAGTATTTT. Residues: CASRRRGGDTQYF.

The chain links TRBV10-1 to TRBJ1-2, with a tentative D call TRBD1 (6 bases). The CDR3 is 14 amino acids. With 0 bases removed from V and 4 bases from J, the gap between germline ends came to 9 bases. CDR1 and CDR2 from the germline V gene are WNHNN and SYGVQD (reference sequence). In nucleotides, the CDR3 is TGCGCCAGCAGTGAGTCGTCAGGGGCCTATGGCTACACCTTC. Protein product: CASSESSGAYGYTF.

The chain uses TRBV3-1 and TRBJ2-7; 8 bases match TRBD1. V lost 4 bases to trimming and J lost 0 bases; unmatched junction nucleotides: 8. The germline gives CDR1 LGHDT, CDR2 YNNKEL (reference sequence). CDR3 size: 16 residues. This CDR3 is CASSRPLGTGSYEQYF. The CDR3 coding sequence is TGTGCCAGCAGCCGGCCCCTCGGGACAGGCTCCTACGAGCAGTACTTC.

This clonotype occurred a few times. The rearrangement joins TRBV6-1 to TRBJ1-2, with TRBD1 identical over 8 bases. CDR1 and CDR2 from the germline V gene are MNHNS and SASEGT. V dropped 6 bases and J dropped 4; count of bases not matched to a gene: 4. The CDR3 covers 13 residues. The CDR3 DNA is TGTGCCAGCAGAACTACAGGGGGCTATGGCTACACCTTC. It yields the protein CASRTTGGYGYTF.

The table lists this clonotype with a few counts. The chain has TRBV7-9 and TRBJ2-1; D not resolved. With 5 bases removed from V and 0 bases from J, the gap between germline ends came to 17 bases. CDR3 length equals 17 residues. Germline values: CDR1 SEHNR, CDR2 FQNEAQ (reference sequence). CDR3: CASSLQPVWSSYNEQFF. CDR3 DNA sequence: TGTGCCAGCAGCCTTCAACCCGTGTGGAGCTCCTACAATGAGCAGTTCTTC.

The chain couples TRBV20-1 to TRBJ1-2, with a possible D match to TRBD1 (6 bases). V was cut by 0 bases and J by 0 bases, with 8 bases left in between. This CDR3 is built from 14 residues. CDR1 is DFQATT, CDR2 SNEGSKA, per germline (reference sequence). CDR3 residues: CSARDPGANYGYTF. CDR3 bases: TGCAGTGCTAGAGATCCAGGGGCTAACTATGGCTACACCTTC.

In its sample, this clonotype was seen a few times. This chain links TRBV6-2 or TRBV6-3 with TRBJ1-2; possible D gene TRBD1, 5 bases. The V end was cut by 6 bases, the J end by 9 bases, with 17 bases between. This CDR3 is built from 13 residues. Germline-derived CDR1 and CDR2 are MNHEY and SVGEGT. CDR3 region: CASSLGGVRRYTF. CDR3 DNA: TGTGCCAGCAGCCTCGGGGGGGTCCGGCGCTACACCTTC.

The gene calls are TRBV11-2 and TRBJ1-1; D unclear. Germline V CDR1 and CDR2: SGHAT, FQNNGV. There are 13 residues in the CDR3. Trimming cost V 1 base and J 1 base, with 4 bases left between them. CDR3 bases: TGTGCCAGCAGCTTAGGTCGGAACACTGAAGCTTTCTTT. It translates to CASSLGRNTEAFF.

In DNA, the CDR3 is TGTGCCAGCAGTCTCAGTGAGAATCAGCCCCAGCATTTT. Translation gives CASSLSENQPQHF. The chain combines TRBV7-2 with TRBJ1-5, with unresolved D. The CDR3 length is 13 residues. CDR1 and CDR2 (germline): SGHTA, FQGNSA. V lost 6 bases and J 4 bases, leaving 10 bases between the germline ends.

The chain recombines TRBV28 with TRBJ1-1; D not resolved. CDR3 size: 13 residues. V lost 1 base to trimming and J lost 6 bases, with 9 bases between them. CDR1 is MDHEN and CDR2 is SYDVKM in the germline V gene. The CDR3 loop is CASSLLPPAEAFF. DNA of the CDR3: TGTGCCAGCAGTTTATTGCCCCCGGCTGAAGCTTTCTTT.

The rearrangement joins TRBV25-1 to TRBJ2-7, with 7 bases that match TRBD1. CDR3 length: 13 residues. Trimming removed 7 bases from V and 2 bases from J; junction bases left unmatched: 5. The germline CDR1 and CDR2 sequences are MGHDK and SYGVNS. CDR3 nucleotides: TGTGCCAGCAAGGGGGACAGAGCCTACGAGCAGTACTTC. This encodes CASKGDRAYEQYF.

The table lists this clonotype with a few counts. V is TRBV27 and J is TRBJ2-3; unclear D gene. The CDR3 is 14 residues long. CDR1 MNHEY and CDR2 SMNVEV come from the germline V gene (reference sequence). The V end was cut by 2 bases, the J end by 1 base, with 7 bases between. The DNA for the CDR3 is TGTGCCAGCAGTTTAACACAGCGCACAGATACGCAGTATTTT. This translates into CASSLTQRTDTQYF.

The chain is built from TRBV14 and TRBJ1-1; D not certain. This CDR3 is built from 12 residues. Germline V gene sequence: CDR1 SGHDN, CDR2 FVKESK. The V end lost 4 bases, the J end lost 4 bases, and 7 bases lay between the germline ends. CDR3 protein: CASSRVGTEAFF. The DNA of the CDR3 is TGTGCCAGCAGCCGGGTTGGCACTGAAGCTTTCTTT.

CDR3 amino acids: CASGLGDRRDEQYF. For the CDR3, the DNA is TGTGCTAGTGGTTTGGGGGACAGAAGGGACGAGCAGTACTTC. This chain connects TRBV12-5 to TRBJ2-7; 7 nucleotides line up with TRBD1. The CDR3 has 14 residues. V was pared by 1 base and J by 5 bases, with 5 bases of the junction left unmatched. In germline, CDR1 is LGHNT, CDR2 FRNRAP.

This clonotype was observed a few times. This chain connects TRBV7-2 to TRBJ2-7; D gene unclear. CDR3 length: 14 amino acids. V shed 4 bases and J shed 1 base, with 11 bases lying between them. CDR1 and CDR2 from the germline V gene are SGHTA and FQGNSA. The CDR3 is CASSYSPQSYEQYF. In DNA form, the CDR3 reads TGTGCCAGCAGCTACTCCCCACAATCCTACGAGCAGTACTTC.

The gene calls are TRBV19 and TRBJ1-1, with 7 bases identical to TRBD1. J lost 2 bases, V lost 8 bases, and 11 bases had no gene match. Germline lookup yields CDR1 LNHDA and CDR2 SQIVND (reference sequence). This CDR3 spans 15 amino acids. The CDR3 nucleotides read TGTGCCAGTCGGACAGGCGGAAAATACAACACTGAAGCTTTCTTT. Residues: CASRTGGKYNTEAFF.

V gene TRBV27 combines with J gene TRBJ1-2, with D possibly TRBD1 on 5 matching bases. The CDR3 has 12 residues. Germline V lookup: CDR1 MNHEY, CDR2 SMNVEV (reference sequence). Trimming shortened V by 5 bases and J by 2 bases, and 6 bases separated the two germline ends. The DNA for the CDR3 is TGTGCCAGCAGTCCAGGGAACTATGGCTACACCTTC. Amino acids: CASSPGNYGYTF.

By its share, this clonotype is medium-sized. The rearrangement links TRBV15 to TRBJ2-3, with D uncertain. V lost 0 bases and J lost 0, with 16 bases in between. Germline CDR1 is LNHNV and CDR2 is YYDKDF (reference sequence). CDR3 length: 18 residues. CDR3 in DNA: TGTGCCACCAGCAGAGATCGGTCCGGCGGTCCGAGCACAGATACGCAGTATTTT. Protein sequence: CATSRDRSGGPSTDTQYF.

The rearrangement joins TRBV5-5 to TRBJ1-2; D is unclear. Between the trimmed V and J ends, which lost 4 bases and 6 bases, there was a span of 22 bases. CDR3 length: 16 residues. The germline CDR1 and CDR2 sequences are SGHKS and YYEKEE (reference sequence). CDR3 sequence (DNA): TGTGCCAGCAGCCCGGTCCTGGAATGGTCCTGGGATGGCTACACCTTC. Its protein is CASSPVLEWSWDGYTF. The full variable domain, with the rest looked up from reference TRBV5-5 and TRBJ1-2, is DAGVTQSPTHLIKTRGQQVTLRCSPISGHKSVSWYQQVLGQGPQFIFQYYEKEERGRGNFPDRFSARQFPNYSSELNVNALLLGDSALYLCASSPVLEWSWDGYTFGSGTRLTVV.

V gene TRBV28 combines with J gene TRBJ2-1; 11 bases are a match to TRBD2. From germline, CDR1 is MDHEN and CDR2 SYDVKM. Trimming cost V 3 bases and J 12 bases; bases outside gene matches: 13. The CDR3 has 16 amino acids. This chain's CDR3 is CASSFQAVTSGGGQFF. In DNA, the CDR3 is TGTGCCAGCAGTTTTCAAGCCGTTACTAGCGGGGGAGGGCAGTTCTTC.

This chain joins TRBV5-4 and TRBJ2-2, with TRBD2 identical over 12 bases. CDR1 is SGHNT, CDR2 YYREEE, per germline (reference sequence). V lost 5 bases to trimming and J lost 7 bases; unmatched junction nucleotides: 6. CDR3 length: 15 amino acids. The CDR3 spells CASSSSGRASGELFF. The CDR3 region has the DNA TGTGCCAGCAGTTCTAGCGGGAGGGCCAGCGGGGAGCTGTTTTTT.